The 15 T cell receptor beta chains in this list originate from one sample, sequenced in a study of T cells after yellow fever vaccination. MiXCR was run by TCRdb on the 5' RACE reads, yielding one entry per CDR3 protein. Among approximately 610,000 distinct CDR3 sequences listed, around a sixth were seen once. This material consisted of PBMCs, taken 5 days after the first yellow fever vaccination. These receptors were collected from a man aged 18 to 30 who received the YFV17D yellow fever vaccine.

This clonotype came up a few times. This CDR3 is CASSDGANTGELFF. In DNA form, the CDR3 reads TGTGCCAGCAGTGACGGGGCGAACACCGGGGAGCTGTTTTTT. The chain uses TRBV27 and TRBJ2-2; TRBD2 might be the D (5 bases). Trimming removed 5 bases at V and 0 bases at J, with 7 bases between. Germline lookup yields CDR1 MNHEY and CDR2 SMNVEV (reference sequence). The CDR3 is 14 residues long.

This clonotype was counted many times. CDR3 region: CASSYSQGRTEAFF. The CDR3 nucleotides are TGTGCCAGCAGTTACTCGCAGGGCCGAACTGAAGCTTTCTTT. The chain has TRBV6-2 or TRBV6-3 and TRBJ1-1; tentative D call: TRBD1 (5 bases). The germline CDR1 and CDR2 sequences are MNHEY and SVGEGT. The CDR3 is 14 residues long. The V gene lost 0 bases and the J gene lost 5 bases, with 10 bases spanning the gap.

This clonotype has a handful of counts. This sequence joins TRBV9 and TRBJ2-3; D is unresolved. This CDR3 is built from 14 residues. V gave up 0 bases and J gave up 4 bases, with 9 bases separating them. The germline gives CDR1 SGDLS, CDR2 YYNGEE. This CDR3 reads CASSVVELADTQYF. In DNA form, the CDR3 reads TGTGCCAGCAGCGTAGTCGAGCTGGCAGATACGCAGTATTTT.

The V gene is TRBV20-1, the J gene TRBJ2-5; D uncertain. Germline lookup yields CDR1 DFQATT and CDR2 SNEGSKA (reference sequence). The V and J ends lost 7 bases and 1 base respectively, with 13 bases between them. This CDR3 is built from 13 residues. CDR3 sequence (DNA): TGCAGTGAAAACTCCCAAACCCAAGAGACCCAGTACTTC. Amino acids: CSENSQTQETQYF.

The genes are TRBV4-3 and TRBJ2-5; 7 positions agree with TRBD1. Trimming removed 4 bases from V and 1 base from J; junction bases left unmatched: 15. The length of the CDR3 is 18 residues. The germline V gene has CDR1 LGHNA and CDR2 YSLEER. In DNA form, the CDR3 reads TGCGCCAGCAGCCCCCGATGGACAGGCACAAAACTCCAAGAGACCCAGTACTTC. Translation gives CASSPRWTGTKLQETQYF.

The chain combines TRBV11-1 with TRBJ2-3; 11 bases are a match to TRBD2. The CDR3 is made up of 19 amino acids. V shed 4 bases and J 6 bases; nucleotides not matched to a gene: 18. Germline V CDR1 and CDR2: SGHAT, FQDESV (reference sequence). The CDR3 bases are TGTGCCAGCAGCTCTACCGACATAAATAGCGGGGGGGCAAGTGATACGCAGTATTTT. This codes for CASSSTDINSGGASDTQYF.

This clonotype was detected only a few times. This sequence joins TRBV27 and TRBJ1-5; D call uncertain. There are 11 residues in the CDR3. CDR1 is MNHEY and CDR2 is SMNVEV in the germline V gene (reference sequence). Trimming left V 3 bases short and J 12 bases short, with 9 bases between. The CDR3 DNA reads as TGTGCCAGCAGTTTCGGCGGCCTCCAGCATTTT. It is translated as CASSFGGLQHF.

This clonotype has ten or more counts. CDR3 region: CASSQGTQSGEQYV. The CDR3 coding sequence is TGCGCCAGCAGCCAAGGGACACAAAGCGGCGAGCAGTACGTC. This sequence joins TRBV4-1 and TRBJ2-7; perhaps D is TRBD1 or TRBD2 (5 bases each). The CDR3 has 14 amino acids. Trimming pared 1 base from V and 6 bases from J, leaving 13 bases between. CDR1 and CDR2 from the germline V gene are MGHRA and YSYEKL.

The chain uses TRBV12-3 or TRBV12-4 and TRBJ1-4, with D maybe TRBD1 (6 bases). CDR3 length equals 11 residues. The germline V and J ends were trimmed by 8 bases and 10 bases, with 11 bases remaining between them. CDR3 loop: CASVQGRKLFF. The CDR3, as DNA: TGTGCCAGCGTGCAGGGGAGAAAACTGTTTTTT.

This sequence joins TRBV12-3 or TRBV12-4 and TRBJ2-2; maybe TRBD1 (5 bases). The CDR3 sequence is 14 residues long. V was clipped by 8 bases and J by 2 bases, with 12 bases between them. CDR3 residues: CASDIDSNTGELFF. CDR3 in DNA: TGTGCCAGCGACATTGACAGTAACACCGGGGAGCTGTTTTTT.

The chain uses TRBV9 and TRBJ2-1; TRBD1 aligns across 7 bases. This CDR3 spans 17 amino acids. Per the germline V gene, CDR1 is SGDLS and CDR2 is YYNGEE. The J segment lost 3 bases and the V segment lost 3 bases, leaving 12 bases of the junction unmatched. Written as DNA, the CDR3 is TGTGCCAGCAGCGAGTCCTCTCAGACAGGGTTCTACAATGAGCAGTTCTTC. Protein sequence: CASSESSQTGFYNEQFF.

The J gene is TRBJ1-6, the V gene TRBV6-2 or TRBV6-3; the D is unclear. Germline CDR1 reads MNHEY; CDR2 reads SVGEGT. V lost 5 bases and J 7 bases, leaving 12 bases between the germline ends. This CDR3 region has 14 residues. DNA of the CDR3: TGTGCCAGCAGTCGACACAGTAGGAATTCACCCCTCCACTTT. It translates to CASSRHSRNSPLHF.

The rearrangement links TRBV5-4 to TRBJ2-3; D is tentatively TRBD1 or TRBD2 (6 bases each). The V gene lost 4 bases and the J gene lost 1 base, with 10 bases spanning the gap. This CDR3 region has 14 residues. In germline, CDR1 is SGHNT, CDR2 YYREEE (reference sequence). The CDR3 sequence: CASSPGARTDTQYF. CDR3 DNA sequence: TGTGCCAGCAGCCCGGGGGCCCGCACAGATACGCAGTATTTT.

This chain uses TRBV5-4 with TRBJ1-1, with D uncertain. CDR3 length: 13 residues. V was clipped by 6 bases and J by 5 bases, with 14 bases between them. Germline loops: CDR1 SGHNT, CDR2 YYREEE (reference sequence). The chain's CDR3 is CASTLLDQTEAFF. Written as DNA, the CDR3 is TGTGCCAGCACACTCCTTGACCAGACTGAAGCTTTCTTT. Full variable domain (remainder filled in from reference TRBV5-4 and TRBJ1-1): ETGVTQSPTHLIKTRGQQVTLRCSSQSGHNTVSWYQQALGQGPQFIFQYYREEENGRGNFPPRFSGLQFPNYSSELNVNALELDDSALYLCASTLLDQTEAFFGQGTRLTVV.

The chain recombines TRBV18 with TRBJ1-1; D call uncertain. Trimming took off 11 bases at V and 0 bases at J, with 13 bases between the two ends. Germline CDR1 and CDR2: KGHSH and LQKENI. The CDR3 is 13 residues long. The CDR3 region is CAGSADLNTEAFF. CDR3 DNA: TGTGCCGGGAGCGCAGATTTGAACACTGAAGCTTTCTTT.